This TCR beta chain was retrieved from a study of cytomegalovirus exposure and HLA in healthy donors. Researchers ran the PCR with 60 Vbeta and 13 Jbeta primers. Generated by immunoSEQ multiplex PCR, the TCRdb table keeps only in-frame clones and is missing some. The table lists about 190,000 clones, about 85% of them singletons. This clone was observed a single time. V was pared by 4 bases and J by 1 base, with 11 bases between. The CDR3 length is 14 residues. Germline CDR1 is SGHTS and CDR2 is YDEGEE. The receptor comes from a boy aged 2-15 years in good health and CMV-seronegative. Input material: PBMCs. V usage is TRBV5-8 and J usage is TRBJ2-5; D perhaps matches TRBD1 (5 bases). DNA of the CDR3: TGTGCCAGCAGCCCACAGGCCCTCCAAGAGACCCAGTACTTC. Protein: CASSPQALQETQYF.